The 7 T cell receptor beta chains reported below all come from one sample, sequenced in a study of blood T cell repertoires in COVID-19 (dated by TCRdb to about 2020). Libraries were built with the immunoSEQ multiplex PCR assay. TCRdb's version of the immuneACCESS table is confined to in-frame rearrangements and falls short of the full clone set. An unresolved V gene accounts for under half of the shortfall where checked; the remainder is of unknown origin. For this sample there are about 140,000 clones; about 81% appear just once. The top ten constitute about 4% of the sample. Material: peripheral blood. These receptors all stem from a woman aged 80 or older with acute or convalescent COVID-19.

In DNA form, the CDR3 reads TGTGCCACCTCGGAGGTAGCGGGAGAGGGGGAGACCCAGTACTTC. Residues: CATSEVAGEGETQYF. The chain combines TRBV4-2 with TRBJ2-5; 9 positions match TRBD2. V lost 10 bases and J lost 5; bases outside the gene matches: 14. The CDR3 totals 15 residues. From germline, CDR1 is LGHNA and CDR2 YNFKEQ.

This clone was found a few times. The chain's CDR3 is CASSRGGLETQYF. The CDR3 DNA sequence: TGTGCCAGCTCGCGGGGGGGCCTGGAGACCCAGTACTTC. This rearrangement joins TRBV11-2 to TRBJ2-5, with 9 nucleotides matching TRBD2. Germline values: CDR1 SGHAT, CDR2 FQNNGV. The junction had 6 bases not matched to a gene; V was cut back by 8 bases and J by 5 bases. The length of the CDR3 is 13 residues.

The chain carries TRBV19 and TRBJ1-5; TRBD1 matches at 9 bases. CDR3 length equals 12 residues. V lost 5 bases, J lost 13 bases, and 6 bases stayed unmatched. Germline loops: CDR1 LNHDA, CDR2 SQIVND (reference sequence). The CDR3 protein is CASSRDREPQHF. The CDR3 bases are TGTGCCAGTAGTCGGGACAGGGAACCTCAGCATTTT. Drawing the rest from reference TRBV19 and TRBJ1-5, the complete variable domain is DGGITQSPKYLFRKEGQNVTLSCEQNLNHDAMYWYRQDPGQGLRLIYYSQIVNDFQKGDIAEGYSVSREKKESFPLTVTSAQKNPTAFYLCASSRDREPQHFGDGTRLSIL.

This chain connects TRBV19 to TRBJ1-2, with 8 positions matching TRBD1. This CDR3 spans 12 amino acids. With V trimmed by 10 bases and J by 11 bases, 12 bases remained unmatched. Germline values: CDR1 LNHDA, CDR2 SQIVND (reference sequence). The CDR3 coding sequence is TGTGCCAAACAACATGACAGGGGCGCGTACACCTTC. Its translation: CAKQHDRGAYTF.

The chain carries TRBV9 and TRBJ1-2; 8 bases match TRBD1. Trimming took 3 bases from V and 8 from J; bases not matched to a gene: 6. The germline gives CDR1 SGDLS, CDR2 YYNGEE. This CDR3 spans 13 amino acids. CDR3 DNA sequence: TGTGCCAGCAGCGCGACAGGGGTTTGGGGCTACACCTTC. Translating gives CASSATGVWGYTF.

This clone has just one count. V and J are TRBV11-2 and TRBJ2-3; unclear D gene. This CDR3 region has 14 residues. V was shortened by 0 bases and J by 2 bases, with 6 bases between the two germline ends. Germline CDR1 and CDR2: SGHAT and FQNNGV. CDR3 nucleotide sequence: TGTGCCAGCAGCTTAGATCAGTACACAGATACGCAGTATTTT. Its translation: CASSLDQYTDTQYF.

This clone was detected only once. This chain connects TRBV9 to TRBJ2-3, with 11 bases that match TRBD1. This CDR3 is 15 amino acids long. From germline, CDR1 is SGDLS and CDR2 YYNGEE. The V segment lost 3 bases and the J segment 4 bases; nucleotides outside the gene matches: 4. The CDR3 here is CASSAGTGGPDTQYF. The CDR3 region has the DNA TGTGCCAGCAGCGCCGGGACAGGGGGTCCAGATACGCAGTATTTT.